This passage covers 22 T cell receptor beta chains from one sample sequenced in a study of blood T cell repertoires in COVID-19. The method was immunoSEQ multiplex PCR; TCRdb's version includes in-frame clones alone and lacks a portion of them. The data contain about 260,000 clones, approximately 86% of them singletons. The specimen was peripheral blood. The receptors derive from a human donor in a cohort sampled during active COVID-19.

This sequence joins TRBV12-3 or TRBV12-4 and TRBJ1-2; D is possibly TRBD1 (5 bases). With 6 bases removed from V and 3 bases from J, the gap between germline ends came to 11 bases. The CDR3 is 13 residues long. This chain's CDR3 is CASSSDRDYGYTF. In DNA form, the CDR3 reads TGTGCCAGCAGCTCCGACAGAGACTATGGCTACACCTTC.

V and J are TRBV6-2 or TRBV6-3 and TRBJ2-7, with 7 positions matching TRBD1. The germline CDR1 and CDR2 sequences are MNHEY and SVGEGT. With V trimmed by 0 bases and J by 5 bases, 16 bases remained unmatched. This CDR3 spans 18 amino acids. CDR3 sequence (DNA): TGTGCCAGCAGTTACTCGATTAATAGAGACAGGGAGACCGACGAGCAGTACTTC. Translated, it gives CASSYSINRDRETDEQYF.

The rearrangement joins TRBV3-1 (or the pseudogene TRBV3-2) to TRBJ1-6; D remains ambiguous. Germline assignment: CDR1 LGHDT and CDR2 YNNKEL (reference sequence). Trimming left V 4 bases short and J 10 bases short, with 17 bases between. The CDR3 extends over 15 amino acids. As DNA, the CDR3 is TGTGCCAGCAGCCCCCGGACTCTCTCGGGGTCACCCCTCCACTTT. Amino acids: CASSPRTLSGSPLHF.

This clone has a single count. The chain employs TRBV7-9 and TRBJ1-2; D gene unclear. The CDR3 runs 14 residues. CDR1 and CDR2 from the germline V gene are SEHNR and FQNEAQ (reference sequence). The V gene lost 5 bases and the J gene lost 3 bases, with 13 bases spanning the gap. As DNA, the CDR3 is TGTGCCAGCAGCGCAAGAACAGAGTACTATGGCTACACCTTC. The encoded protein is CASSARTEYYGYTF.

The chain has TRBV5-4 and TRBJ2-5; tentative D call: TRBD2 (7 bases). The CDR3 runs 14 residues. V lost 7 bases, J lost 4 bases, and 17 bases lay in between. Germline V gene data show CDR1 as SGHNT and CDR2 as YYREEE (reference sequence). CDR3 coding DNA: TGTGCCAGCGCACCCCGGGGGGCTAGAGAGACCCAGTACTTC. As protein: CASAPRGARETQYF. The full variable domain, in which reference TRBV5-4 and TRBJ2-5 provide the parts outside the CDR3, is ETGVTQSPTHLIKTRGQQVTLRCSSQSGHNTVSWYQQALGQGPQFIFQYYREEENGRGNFPPRFSGLQFPNYSSELNVNALELDDSALYLCASAPRGARETQYFGPGTRLLVL.

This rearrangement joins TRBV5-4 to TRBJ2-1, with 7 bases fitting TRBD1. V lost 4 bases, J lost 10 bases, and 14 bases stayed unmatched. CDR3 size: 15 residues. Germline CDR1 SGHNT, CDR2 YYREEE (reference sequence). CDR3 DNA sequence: TGTGCCAGCAGCCAGTACGGGCTAGAACAGGGGGAGCAGTTCTTC. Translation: CASSQYGLEQGEQFF.

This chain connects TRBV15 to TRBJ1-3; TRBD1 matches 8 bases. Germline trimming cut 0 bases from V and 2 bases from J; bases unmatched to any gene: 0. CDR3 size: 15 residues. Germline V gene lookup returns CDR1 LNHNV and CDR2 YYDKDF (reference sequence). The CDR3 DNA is TGTGCCACCAGCAGAGAGACAGGGGCTGGAAACACCATATATTTT. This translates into CATSRETGAGNTIYF.

The CDR3 spells CSASIVAGGTYEQYF. The CDR3 DNA reads as TGCAGTGCTAGTATTGTTGCGGGGGGTACCTACGAGCAGTACTTC. The chain couples TRBV20-1 to TRBJ2-7, with 8 bases lining up with TRBD2. Per germline, CDR1 DFQATT and CDR2 SNEGSKA (reference sequence). The CDR3 totals 15 residues. The trim removed 3 bases at V and 2 bases at J, leaving 9 bases unmatched.

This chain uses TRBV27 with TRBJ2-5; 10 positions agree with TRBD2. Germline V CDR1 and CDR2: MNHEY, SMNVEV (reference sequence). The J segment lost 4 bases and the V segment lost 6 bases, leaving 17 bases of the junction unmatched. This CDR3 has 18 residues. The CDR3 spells CASRDRVGLAGVSETQYF. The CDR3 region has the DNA TGTGCCAGCAGAGACAGGGTAGGGCTAGCGGGAGTCTCAGAGACCCAGTACTTC.

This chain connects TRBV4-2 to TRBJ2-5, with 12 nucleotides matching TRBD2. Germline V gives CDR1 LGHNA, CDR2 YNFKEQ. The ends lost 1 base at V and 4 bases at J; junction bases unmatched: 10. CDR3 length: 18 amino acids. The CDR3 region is CASSQGLAGVGVLETQYF. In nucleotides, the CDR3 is TGTGCCAGCAGCCAAGGACTAGCGGGAGTGGGGGTATTAGAGACCCAGTACTTC.

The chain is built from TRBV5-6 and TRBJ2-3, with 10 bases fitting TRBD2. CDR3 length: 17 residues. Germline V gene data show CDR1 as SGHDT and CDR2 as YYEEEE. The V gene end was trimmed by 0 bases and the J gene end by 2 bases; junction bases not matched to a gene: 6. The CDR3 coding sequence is TGTGCCAGCAGCTTGGATCTAGCGGGGGCCCTCACAGATACGCAGTATTTT. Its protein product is CASSLDLAGALTDTQYF. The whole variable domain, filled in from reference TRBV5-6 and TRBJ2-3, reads DAGVTQSPTHLIKTRGQQVTLRCSPKSGHDTVSWYQQALGQGPQFIFQYYEEEERQRGNFPDRFSGHQFPNYSSELNVNALLLGDSALYLCASSLDLAGALTDTQYFGPGTRLTVL.

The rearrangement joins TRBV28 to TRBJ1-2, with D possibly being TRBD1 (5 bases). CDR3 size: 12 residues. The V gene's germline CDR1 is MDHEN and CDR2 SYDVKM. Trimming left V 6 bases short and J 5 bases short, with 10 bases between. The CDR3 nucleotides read TGTGCCAGCAGCAACAGGTTTTATGGCTACACCTTC. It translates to CASSNRFYGYTF.

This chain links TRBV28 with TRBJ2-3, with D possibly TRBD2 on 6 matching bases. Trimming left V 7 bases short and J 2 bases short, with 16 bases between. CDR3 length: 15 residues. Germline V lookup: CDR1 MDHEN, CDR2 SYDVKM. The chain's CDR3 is CASISIRGFTDTQYF. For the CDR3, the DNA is TGTGCCAGCATCTCAATTCGGGGGTTCACAGATACGCAGTATTTT. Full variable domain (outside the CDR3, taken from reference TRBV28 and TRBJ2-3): DVKVTQSSRYLVKRTGEKVFLECVQDMDHENMFWYRQDPGLGLRLIYFSYDVKMKEKGDIPEGYSVSREKKERFSLILESASTNQTSMYLCASISIRGFTDTQYFGPGTRLTVL.

Here the CDR3 DNA reads TGTGCCAGCAGTCCTCTCGACAGGGAGAGGAGGCAGTTCTTC. Amino acids: CASSPLDRERRQFF. The chain recombines TRBV28 with TRBJ2-1, with 7 nucleotides matching TRBD1. V was pared by 5 bases and J by 12 bases, with 13 bases of the junction left unmatched. The V gene's germline CDR1 is MDHEN and CDR2 SYDVKM. The CDR3 has 14 amino acids. The full variable domain, rest sourced from reference TRBV28 and TRBJ2-1, is DVKVTQSSRYLVKRTGEKVFLECVQDMDHENMFWYRQDPGLGLRLIYFSYDVKMKEKGDIPEGYSVSREKKERFSLILESASTNQTSMYLCASSPLDRERRQFFGPGTRLTVL.

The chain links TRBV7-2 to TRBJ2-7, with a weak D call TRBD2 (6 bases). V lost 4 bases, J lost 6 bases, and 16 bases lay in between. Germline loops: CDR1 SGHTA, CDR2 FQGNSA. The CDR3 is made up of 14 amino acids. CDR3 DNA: TGTGCCAGCAGCTACCGGGAGTTATGGGGCGAGCAGTACTTC. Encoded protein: CASSYRELWGEQYF.

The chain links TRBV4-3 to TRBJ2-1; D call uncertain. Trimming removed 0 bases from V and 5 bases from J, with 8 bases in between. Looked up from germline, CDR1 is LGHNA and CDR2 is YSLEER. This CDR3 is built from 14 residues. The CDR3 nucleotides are TGCGCCAGCAGCCAAGAGTCAACAGACAATGAGCAGTTCTTC. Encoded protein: CASSQESTDNEQFF.

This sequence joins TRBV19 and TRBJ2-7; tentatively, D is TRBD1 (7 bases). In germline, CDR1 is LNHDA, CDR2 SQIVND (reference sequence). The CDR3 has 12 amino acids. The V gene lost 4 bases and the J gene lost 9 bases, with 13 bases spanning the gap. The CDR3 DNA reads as TGTGCCAGTAGTAGAGGGACAGCGGGGCAGTACTTC. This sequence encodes CASSRGTAGQYF.

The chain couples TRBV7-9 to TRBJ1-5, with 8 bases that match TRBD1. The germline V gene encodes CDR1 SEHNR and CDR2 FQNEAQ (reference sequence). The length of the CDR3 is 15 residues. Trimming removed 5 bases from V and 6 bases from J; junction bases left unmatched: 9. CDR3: CASSAGTGRGQPQHF. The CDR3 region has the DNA TGTGCCAGCAGCGCAGGGACAGGTCGCGGTCAGCCCCAGCATTTT. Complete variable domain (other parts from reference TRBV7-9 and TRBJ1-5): DTGVSQNPRHKITKRGQNVTFRCDPISEHNRLYWYRQTLGQGPEFLTYFQNEAQLEKSRLLSDRFSAERPKGSFSTLEIQRTEQGDSAMYLCASSAGTGRGQPQHFGDGTRLSIL.

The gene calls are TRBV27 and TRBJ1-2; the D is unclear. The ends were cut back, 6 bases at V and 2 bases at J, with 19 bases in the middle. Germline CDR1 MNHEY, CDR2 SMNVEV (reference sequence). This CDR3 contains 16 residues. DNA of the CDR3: TGTGCCAGCAGCCCATTCCCTTTGACGGGGAACTATGGCTACACCTTC. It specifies CASSPFPLTGNYGYTF.

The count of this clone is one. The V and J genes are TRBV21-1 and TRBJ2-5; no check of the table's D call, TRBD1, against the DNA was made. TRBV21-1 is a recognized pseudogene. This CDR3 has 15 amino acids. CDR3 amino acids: CASSKDGDTKETQYF. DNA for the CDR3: TGTGCCAGCAGCAAAGATGGGGACACCAAAGAGACCCAGTACTTC.

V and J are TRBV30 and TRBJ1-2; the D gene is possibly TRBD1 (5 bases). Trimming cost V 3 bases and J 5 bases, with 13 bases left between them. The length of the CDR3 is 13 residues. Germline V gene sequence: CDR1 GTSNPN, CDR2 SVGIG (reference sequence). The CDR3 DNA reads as TGTGCCTGGAGAGTAGGGGATTGGTATGGCTACACCTTC. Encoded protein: CAWRVGDWYGYTF.

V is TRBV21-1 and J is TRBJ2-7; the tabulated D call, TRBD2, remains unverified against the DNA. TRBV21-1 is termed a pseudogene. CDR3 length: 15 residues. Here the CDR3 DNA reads TGTGCCAGCAGCGGATTAGCGGGGGTTCCCTACGAGCAGTACTTC. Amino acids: CASSGLAGVPYEQYF.